This passage covers 24 T cell receptor beta chains from one sample sequenced in a study of identical twins. TCRdb re-called the 5' RACE reads through MiXCR, storing one row per CDR3 protein. The table includes 500,000 to 550,000 distinct CDR3 sequences, about 20% detected once. These records were also assigned to another study, of T cells expressing NK-cell markers.

The sample taken for sequencing was CD4+ T cells sorted from blood. Receptors were obtained from a woman aged 18-29 years in good health.

The CDR3, as DNA: TGTGCCAGCAGCGCTATCGGGACTAGCCAAGAGACCCAGTACTTC. This gives the protein CASSAIGTSQETQYF. V usage is TRBV9 and J usage is TRBJ2-5, with 8 bases fitting TRBD2. CDR1 SGDLS and CDR2 YYNGEE come from the germline V gene. The CDR3 sequence is 15 residues long. V shed 3 bases, J shed 1 base, and the junction held 5 bases outside the gene matches.

The chain links TRBV15 to TRBJ2-1; 9 bases agree with TRBD2. The J segment lost 8 bases and the V segment lost 1 base, leaving 6 bases of the junction unmatched. Germline values: CDR1 LNHNV, CDR2 YYDKDF (reference sequence). This CDR3 comprises 15 residues. The CDR3 protein is CATSRGAGGSYEQFF. Here the CDR3 DNA reads TGTGCCACCAGCAGAGGAGCGGGAGGATCCTATGAGCAGTTCTTC.

The rearrangement joins TRBV20-1 to TRBJ2-5; D possibly uses TRBD1 or TRBD2 (5 bases each). Trimming left V 1 base short and J 5 bases short, with 17 bases between. This CDR3 contains 15 residues. Germline V lookup: CDR1 DFQATT, CDR2 SNEGSKA (reference sequence). The CDR3 bases are TGCAGTGCTAGAGGAGGGGCAGGAAACCGGGAGACCCAGTACTTC. This gives the protein CSARGGAGNRETQYF.

There are a few counts of this clonotype. The chain has TRBV6-5 and TRBJ1-1; D not resolved. From germline, CDR1 is MNHEY and CDR2 SVGAGI. CDR3 length: 13 amino acids. Trimming removed 0 bases at V and 5 bases at J, with 7 bases between. The CDR3 nucleotides read TGTGCCAGCAGTTACTCGATAAAGACTGAAGCTTTCTTT. Amino acids: CASSYSIKTEAFF.

This clonotype was seen a few times. V gene TRBV7-3 combines with J gene TRBJ2-5, with D uncertain. Looked up from germline, CDR1 is SGHTA and CDR2 is FQGTGA. Deletions cut 5 bases from V and 4 bases from J, with 14 bases between. CDR3 length: 14 amino acids. The CDR3 DNA reads as TGTGCCAGCAGCGTAGGCCCGGGTAGAGAGACCCAGTACTTC. This gives the protein CASSVGPGRETQYF.

This clonotype was found a few times. The rearrangement joins TRBV12-5 to TRBJ1-5, with D possibly TRBD1 on 5 matching bases. The germline V and J ends were trimmed by 2 bases and 7 bases, with 15 bases remaining between them. Germline CDR1 LGHNT, CDR2 FRNRAP. The CDR3 runs to 15 residues. This CDR3 is CASGLTSAGSQPQHF. As DNA, the CDR3 is TGTGCTAGTGGTTTGACATCGGCAGGGAGCCAGCCCCAGCATTTT. The whole variable domain, remainder taken from reference TRBV12-5 and TRBJ1-5, is DARVTQTPRHKVTEMGQEVTMRCQPILGHNTVFWYRQTMMQGLELLAYFRNRAPLDDSGMPKDRFSAEMPDATLATLKIQPSEPRDSAVYFCASGLTSAGSQPQHFGDGTRLSIL.

This clonotype was counted only a few times. V usage is TRBV5-1 and J usage is TRBJ2-3; the match to TRBD2 covers 10 bases. V was clipped by 4 bases and J by 4 bases; unmatched bases: 6. Per germline, CDR1 SGHRS and CDR2 YFSETQ. The CDR3 extends over 15 amino acids. Here the CDR3 DNA reads TGCGCCAGCAGCGACCTAGCGGGAGTGGCAGATACGCAGTATTTT. Amino acids: CASSDLAGVADTQYF.

This clonotype was seen more than once but under ten times. The V gene is TRBV12-3 or TRBV12-4, the J gene TRBJ2-3, with TRBD2 matching 9 bases. The V and J ends lost 8 bases and 1 base, in that order; junction bases with no gene match: 4. CDR3 length: 14 residues. DNA for the CDR3: TGTGCCAGCCGGACTAGCGAAGGCACAGATACGCAGTATTTT. Its translation is CASRTSEGTDTQYF.

This clonotype was counted between two and nine times. The genes are TRBV20-1 and TRBJ1-1; D is ambiguous. Trimming pared 0 bases from V and 2 bases from J, leaving 13 bases between. This CDR3 region has 15 residues. The germline V gene encodes CDR1 DFQATT and CDR2 SNEGSKA (reference sequence). The chain's CDR3 is CSAREPRGFNTEAFF. The CDR3 DNA follows: TGCAGTGCTAGAGAGCCCCGGGGATTTAACACTGAAGCTTTCTTT.

This clonotype was detected only a few times. The rearrangement joins TRBV10-3 to TRBJ1-1, with D possibly matching TRBD1 (6 bases). Germline CDR1 ENHRY, CDR2 SYGVKD. The CDR3 consists of 12 residues. Trimming took off 7 bases at V and 4 bases at J, with 10 bases between the two ends. The CDR3 sequence: CAIKGGGTEAFF. The CDR3 DNA reads TGTGCCATCAAGGGGGGGGGCACTGAAGCTTTCTTT.

V and J are TRBV7-8 and TRBJ2-5; a possible D gene is TRBD2 (5 bases). The CDR3 runs to 16 residues. Trimming shortened V by 6 bases and J by 5 bases, and 22 bases separated the two germline ends. Germline lookup yields CDR1 SGHVS and CDR2 FQNEAQ. The CDR3 spells CASSRNSRGHGETQYF. The CDR3 DNA sequence: TGTGCCAGCAGTCGTAACTCCAGAGGGCATGGGGAGACCCAGTACTTC.

The chain employs TRBV4-1 and TRBJ2-2; tentatively, D is TRBD2 (5 bases). The CDR3 covers 14 residues. The V and J ends lost 2 bases and 5 bases respectively, with 9 bases between them. From germline, CDR1 is MGHRA and CDR2 YSYEKL. Here the CDR3 DNA reads TGCGCCAGCAGCCAACGTAGGGAGACCGGGGAGCTGTTTTTT. Translated: CASSQRRETGELFF.

The chain employs TRBV6-2 or TRBV6-3 and TRBJ2-5, with TRBD2 matching 9 bases. The CDR3 has 12 residues. CDR1 and CDR2 (germline): MNHEY, SVGEGT. V was pared by 8 bases and J by 4 bases, with 2 bases of the junction left unmatched. In DNA form, the CDR3 reads TGTGCCAGCGCAGCGGGAGGAGAGACCCAGTACTTC. This translates into CASAAGGETQYF.

As DNA, the CDR3 is TGTGCCAGCTCAACAACAGGGCGGGCTGGGGCCAACGTCCTGACTTTC. Translation gives CASSTTGRAGANVLTF. This chain uses TRBV18 with TRBJ2-6; TRBD1 might be the D (6 bases). Between the trimmed V and J ends, which lost 5 bases and 2 bases, there was a span of 13 bases. Per the germline V gene, CDR1 is KGHSH and CDR2 is LQKENI. The CDR3 extends over 16 amino acids.

CDR3 nucleotides: TGCAGTGCCCAGCAAGCGGGAGGAGAGACCCAGTACTTC. Translated, it gives CSAQQAGGETQYF. The genes are TRBV20-1 and TRBJ2-5, with TRBD2 matching over 9 bases. Germline CDR1 is DFQATT and CDR2 is SNEGSKA (reference sequence). This CDR3 comprises 13 residues. Unmatched junction bases numbered 6, after V lost 6 bases and J lost 4 bases.

Points on this clonotype: A read error may account for a junction end that differs from germline. The chain carries TRBV20-1 and TRBJ1-1, with D hard to call. The CDR3 spans 12 residues. CDR1 and CDR2 from the germline V gene are DFQATT and SNEGSKA (reference sequence). The CDR3 spells CSARGTATGAFF. The CDR3 DNA sequence: TGCAGTGCTAGAGGGACGGCCACTGGAGCTTTCTTT.

As to this clonotype: A read error may account for a junction end that differs from germline. The rearrangement joins TRBV9 to TRBJ2-3; D is undetermined. CDR3 size: 14 residues. Germline CDR1 reads SGDLS; CDR2 reads YYNGEE. The CDR3 is CASSARPVTDTQCF. The CDR3 DNA reads as TGTGCCAGCAGCGCCCGCCCCGTCACAGATACGCAGTGTTTT.

As to this clonotype: At one end the junction does not follow the germline gene, possibly because of a read error. The CDR3 loop is CASSPQGTSGGHF. The CDR3 DNA is TGTGCCAGCAGCCCCCAGGGGACTAGCGGGGGTCACTTC. The gene calls are TRBV7-2 and TRBJ2-5, with 14 bases identical to TRBD2. The length of the CDR3 is 13 residues. CDR1 is SGHTA, CDR2 FQGNSA, per germline. Supplemented by reference TRBV7-2 and TRBJ2-5, the full variable domain reads GAGVSQSPSNKVTEKGKDVELRCDPISGHTALYWYRQSLGQGLEFLIYFQGNSAPDKSGLPSDRFSAERTGGSVSTLTIQRTQQEDSAVYLCASSPQGTSGGHFGPGTRLLVL.

A few counts support this clonotype. V is TRBV30 and J is TRBJ2-2, with TRBD1 as a possible D gene (6 bases). The CDR3 extends over 16 amino acids. Deletions cut 0 bases from V and 7 bases from J, with 18 bases between. Germline V gene sequence: CDR1 GTSNPN, CDR2 SVGIG (reference sequence). The CDR3 DNA reads as TGTGCCTGGAGTGTACGAGGACAGCCTAATTACGGGGAGCTGTTTTTT. This translates into CAWSVRGQPNYGELFF.

This clonotype was seen many times. CDR3 protein: CASSQRPGDIWEAGEQFF. The CDR3 DNA sequence: TGCGCCAGCAGCCAACGCCCTGGGGATATTTGGGAGGCCGGCGAGCAGTTCTTC. The chain uses TRBV4-3 and TRBJ2-1; TRBD2 might be the D (6 bases). CDR3 length equals 18 residues. Trimming took off 2 bases at V and 10 bases at J, with 27 bases between the two ends. Germline CDR1 LGHNA, CDR2 YSLEER.

The chain uses TRBV24-1 and TRBJ2-2; D call uncertain. The germline V and J ends were trimmed by 10 bases and 2 bases, with 10 bases remaining between them. Germline V gene lookup returns CDR1 KGHDR and CDR2 SFDVKD. The CDR3 extends over 13 amino acids. The CDR3 region has the DNA TGTGCCACGCAAGAGCCCAACACCGGGGAGCTGTTTTTT. Its protein is CATQEPNTGELFF.

There are a few counts of this clonotype. This rearrangement joins TRBV5-6 to TRBJ2-1; TRBD1 matches at 8 bases. The V and J ends lost 0 bases and 10 bases, in that order; junction bases with no gene match: 9. This CDR3 is 15 amino acids long. The germline V gene has CDR1 SGHDT and CDR2 YYEEEE. For the CDR3, the DNA is TGTGCCAGCAGCTTGGATCTAGCCGGGGACAGGGAGCAGTTCTTC. Its protein is CASSLDLAGDREQFF.

The chain links TRBV20-1 to TRBJ2-5; tentatively, D is TRBD1 or TRBD2 (5 bases each). CDR3 size: 11 residues. CDR1 DFQATT and CDR2 SNEGSKA come from the germline V gene (reference sequence). V lost 3 bases and J lost 10, with 12 bases in between. The CDR3 DNA reads TGCAGTGCTAGGTCCCAGGGACGCCAGTACTTC. It is translated as CSARSQGRQYF.

CDR3 amino acids: CSANRGSVSYEQYF. CDR3 coding DNA: TGCAGTGCTAACCGCGGGAGCGTTTCCTACGAGCAGTACTTC. This chain links TRBV20-1 with TRBJ2-7, with 7 nucleotides matching TRBD2. V lost 4 bases, J lost 1 base, and 7 bases stayed unmatched. The CDR3 runs 14 residues. The germline V gene has CDR1 DFQATT and CDR2 SNEGSKA (reference sequence).